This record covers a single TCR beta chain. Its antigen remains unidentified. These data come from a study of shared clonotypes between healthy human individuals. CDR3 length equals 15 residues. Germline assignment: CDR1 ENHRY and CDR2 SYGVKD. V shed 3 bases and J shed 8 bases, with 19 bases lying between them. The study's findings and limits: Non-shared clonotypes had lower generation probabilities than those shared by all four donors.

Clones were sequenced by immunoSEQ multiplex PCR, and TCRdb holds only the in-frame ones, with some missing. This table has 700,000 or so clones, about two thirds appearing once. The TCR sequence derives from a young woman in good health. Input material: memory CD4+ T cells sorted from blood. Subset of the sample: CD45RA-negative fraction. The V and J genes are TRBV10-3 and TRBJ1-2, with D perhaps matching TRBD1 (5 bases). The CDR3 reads CAISERGQSTWGYTF. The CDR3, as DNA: TGTGCCATCAGTGAAAGGGGCCAAAGCACCTGGGGCTACACCTTC.